The sequence of this TCR beta chain was determined in a study of blood T cell repertoires in COVID-19. The overall study: Acute-phase and convalescent COVID-19 samples originated in the United States, Italy and Spain. Sources were T cells, B-cell-depleted T cells, or PBMCs; the material itself was cDNA or gDNA.

CDR1 MNHEY and CDR2 SVGAGI come from the germline V gene. Germline trimming cut 6 bases from V and 4 bases from J; bases unmatched to any gene: 5. CDR3 length equals 14 residues. Study processing details: Estimation of nucleated cell counts relied on the amplification of reference gene primers. Clones were read by immunoSEQ multiplex PCR, and TCRdb kept only the in-frame ones, dropping some. V and J calls and clone size are given by that table; D and trimming were obtained from the DNA. The repertoire holds 250,000 to 400,000 clones, more than 70% seen once, with approximately 1.8% in the top ten. Enrolled during active infection, Seattle patients were then followed longitudinally.

The sequenced sample consisted of peripheral blood. J is TRBJ2-3 and V is TRBV6-5, with 9 bases aligning to TRBD2. The TCR originated in a woman between 25 and 40 years old with COVID-19, enrolled during active disease. CDR3 residues: CASSLAGSADTQYF. The CDR3 nucleotides read TGTGCCAGCAGCCTAGCGGGGAGCGCAGATACGCAGTATTTT.